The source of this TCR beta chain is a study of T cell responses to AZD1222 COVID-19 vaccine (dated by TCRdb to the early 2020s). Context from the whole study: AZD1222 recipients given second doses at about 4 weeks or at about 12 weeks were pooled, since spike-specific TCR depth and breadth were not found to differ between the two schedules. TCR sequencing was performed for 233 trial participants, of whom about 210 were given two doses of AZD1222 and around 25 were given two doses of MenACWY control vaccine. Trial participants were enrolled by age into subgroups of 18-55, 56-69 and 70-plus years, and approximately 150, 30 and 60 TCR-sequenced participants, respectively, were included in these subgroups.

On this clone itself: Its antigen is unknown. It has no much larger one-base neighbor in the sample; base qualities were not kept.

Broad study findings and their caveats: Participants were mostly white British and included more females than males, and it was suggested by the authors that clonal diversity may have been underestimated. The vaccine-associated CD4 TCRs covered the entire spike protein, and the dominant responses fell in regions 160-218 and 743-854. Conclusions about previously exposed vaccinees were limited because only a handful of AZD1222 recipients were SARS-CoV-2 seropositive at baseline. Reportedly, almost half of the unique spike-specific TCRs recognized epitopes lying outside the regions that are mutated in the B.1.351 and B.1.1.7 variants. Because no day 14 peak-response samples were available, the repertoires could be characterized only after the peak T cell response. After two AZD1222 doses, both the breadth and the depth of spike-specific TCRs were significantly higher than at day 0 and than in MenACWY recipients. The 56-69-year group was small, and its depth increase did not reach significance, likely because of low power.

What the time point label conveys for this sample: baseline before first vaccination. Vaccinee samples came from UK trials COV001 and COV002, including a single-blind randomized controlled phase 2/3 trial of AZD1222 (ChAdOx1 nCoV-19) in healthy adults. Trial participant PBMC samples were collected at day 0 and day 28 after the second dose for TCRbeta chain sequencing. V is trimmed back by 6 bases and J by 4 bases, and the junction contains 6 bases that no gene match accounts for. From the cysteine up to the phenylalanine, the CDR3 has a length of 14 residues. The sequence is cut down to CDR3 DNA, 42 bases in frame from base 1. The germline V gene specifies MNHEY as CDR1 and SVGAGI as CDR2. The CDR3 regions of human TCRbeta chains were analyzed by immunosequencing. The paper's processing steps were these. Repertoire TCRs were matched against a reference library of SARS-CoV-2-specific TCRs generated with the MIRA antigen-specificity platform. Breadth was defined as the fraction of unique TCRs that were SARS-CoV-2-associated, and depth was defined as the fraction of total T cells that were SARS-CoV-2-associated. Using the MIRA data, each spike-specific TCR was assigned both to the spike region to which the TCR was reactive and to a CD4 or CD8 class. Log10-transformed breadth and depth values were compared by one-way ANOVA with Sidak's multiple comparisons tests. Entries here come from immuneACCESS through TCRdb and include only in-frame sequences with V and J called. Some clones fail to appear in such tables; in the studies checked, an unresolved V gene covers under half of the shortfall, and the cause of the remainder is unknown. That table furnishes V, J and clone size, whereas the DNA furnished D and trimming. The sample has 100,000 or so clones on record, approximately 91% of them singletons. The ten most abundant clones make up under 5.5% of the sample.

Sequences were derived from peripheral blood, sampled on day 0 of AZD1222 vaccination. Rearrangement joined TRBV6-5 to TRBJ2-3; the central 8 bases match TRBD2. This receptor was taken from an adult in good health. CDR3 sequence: CASSGAGGADTQYF. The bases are TGTGCCAGCAGCGGGGCGGGGGGCGCAGATACGCAGTATTTT.